This TCR beta chain was recorded in a study of STAT3 mutations in large granular lymphocyte leukemia. Study in general: Roughly 40% of treated T-LGLL patients showed hematologic response to immunosuppression.

Study-level findings and limits: Every T-LGLL patient had at least one immunodominant TCRbeta clonotype.

Libraries were prepared by immunoSEQ multiplex PCR; TCRdb keeps only in-frame clonotypes and omits some of them. The sample has 12,000 or so clones; 65% to 90% are singletons. On this clone itself: Its antigen is undetermined.

V shed 3 bases, J shed 4 bases, and the junction held 11 bases outside the gene matches. Germline CDR1 reads SGHNT; CDR2 reads YYREEE (reference sequence). The CDR3 contains 18 residues. The chain has TRBV5-4 and TRBJ2-2, with 11 bases lining up with TRBD2. The receptor was isolated from an older man with T-cell large granular lymphocyte leukemia. Some clones in this sample may be carry-over from other donors' samples. Material for sequencing was peripheral blood mononuclear cells. The CDR3 nucleotides are TGTGCCAGCAGCTCCCGACTACTAGCGGGGGCCTCCACCGGGGAGCTGTTTTTT. This encodes CASSSRLLAGASTGELFF.